This is a list of T cell receptor beta chains from one sample in a study of blood T cell repertoires in COVID-19. Sequencing used immunoSEQ multiplex PCR; TCRdb keeps in-frame clones, though not all of them. The sample records about 300,000 clones, about 89% being singletons. Sequenced input: peripheral blood. Every receptor here comes from a young man who had recovered from COVID-19. The CDR3 runs from the conserved cysteine through the conserved F or W. Not every row has a clone size; where given, it reads once, few, many or a size class.

v_gene	j_gene	abundance	CDR3aa
TRBV5-1	TRBJ2-3	NA	CASSPGTSGSLDTQYF
TRBV5-1	TRBJ2-7	NA	CASPASLGTSLYEQYF
TRBV29-1	TRBJ2-5	NA	CSVTTGGDVQETQYF
TRBV6-5	TRBJ2-7	NA	CASSYPGLAGKYEQYF
TRBV5-4	TRBJ2-2	once	CASSFEGGPRELFF
TRBV2	TRBJ1-1	NA	CAREAGALAAFF
TRBV6-5	TRBJ2-7	NA	CASSYSQGGAYEQYF
TRBV18	TRBJ2-3	NA	CASSTSEADTQYF
TRBV5-1	TRBJ2-7	NA	CVSSLVAVSPSYEQYF
TRBV28	TRBJ2-7	NA	CASSLATSRSYEQYF
TRBV7-2	TRBJ2-1	once	CASSLDRGIEQFF